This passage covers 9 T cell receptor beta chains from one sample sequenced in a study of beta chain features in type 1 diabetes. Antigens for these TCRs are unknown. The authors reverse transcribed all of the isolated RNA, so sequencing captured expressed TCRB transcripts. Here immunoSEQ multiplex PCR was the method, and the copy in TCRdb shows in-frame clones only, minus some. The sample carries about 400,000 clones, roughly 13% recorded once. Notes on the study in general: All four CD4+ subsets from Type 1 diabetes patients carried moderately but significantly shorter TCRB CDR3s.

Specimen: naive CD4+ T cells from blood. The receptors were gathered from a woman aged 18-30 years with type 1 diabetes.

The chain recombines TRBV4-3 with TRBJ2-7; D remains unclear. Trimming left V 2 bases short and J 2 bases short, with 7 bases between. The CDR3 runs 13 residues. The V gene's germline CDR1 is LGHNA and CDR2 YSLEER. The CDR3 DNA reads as TGCGCCAGCAGCCAACAACATACCTACGAGCAGTACTTC. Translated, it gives CASSQQHTYEQYF.

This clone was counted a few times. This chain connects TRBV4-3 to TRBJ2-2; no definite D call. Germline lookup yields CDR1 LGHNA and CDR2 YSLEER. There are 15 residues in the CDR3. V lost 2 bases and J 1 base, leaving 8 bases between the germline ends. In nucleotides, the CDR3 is TGCGCCAGCAGCCAAATGAGTGGGAACACCGGGGAGCTGTTTTTT. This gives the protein CASSQMSGNTGELFF.

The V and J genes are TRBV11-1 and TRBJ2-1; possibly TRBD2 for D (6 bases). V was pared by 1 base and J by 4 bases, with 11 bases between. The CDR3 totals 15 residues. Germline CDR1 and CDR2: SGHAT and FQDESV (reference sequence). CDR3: CASSLGLAAYNEQFF. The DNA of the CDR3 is TGTGCCAGCAGCTTAGGTTTAGCGGCTTACAATGAGCAGTTCTTC.

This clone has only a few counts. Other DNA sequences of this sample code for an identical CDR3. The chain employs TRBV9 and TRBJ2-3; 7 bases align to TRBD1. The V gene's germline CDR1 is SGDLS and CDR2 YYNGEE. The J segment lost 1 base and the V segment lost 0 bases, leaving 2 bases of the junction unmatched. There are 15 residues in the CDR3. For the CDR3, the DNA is TGTGCCAGCAGCGTAGCCGGGACAGGCACAGATACGCAGTATTTT. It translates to CASSVAGTGTDTQYF.

CDR3 sequence reads: CASSPAGSGRVTGELFF. CDR3 sequence (DNA): TGTGCCAGCAGCCCCGCCGGGTCTGGGAGAGTCACCGGGGAGCTGTTTTTT. The chain carries TRBV5-4 and TRBJ2-2, with a tentative D call TRBD2 (5 bases). Between the trimmed V and J ends, which lost 4 bases and 4 bases, there was a span of 20 bases. This CDR3 has 17 residues. CDR1 and CDR2 (germline): SGHNT, YYREEE (reference sequence).

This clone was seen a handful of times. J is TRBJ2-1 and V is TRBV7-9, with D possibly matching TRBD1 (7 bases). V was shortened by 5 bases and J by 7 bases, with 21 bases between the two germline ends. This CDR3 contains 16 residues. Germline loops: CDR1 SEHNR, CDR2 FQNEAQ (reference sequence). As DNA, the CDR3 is TGTGCCAGCAGCCTCAGGGGGGCGGGGATGCAAAATGAGCAGTTCTTC. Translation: CASSLRGAGMQNEQFF.

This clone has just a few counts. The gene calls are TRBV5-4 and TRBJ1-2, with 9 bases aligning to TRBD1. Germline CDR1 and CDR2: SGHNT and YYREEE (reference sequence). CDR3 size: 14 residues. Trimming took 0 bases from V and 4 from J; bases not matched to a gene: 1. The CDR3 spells CASSLVGQGYGYTF. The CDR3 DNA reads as TGTGCCAGCAGCTTGGTGGGACAGGGCTATGGCTACACCTTC.

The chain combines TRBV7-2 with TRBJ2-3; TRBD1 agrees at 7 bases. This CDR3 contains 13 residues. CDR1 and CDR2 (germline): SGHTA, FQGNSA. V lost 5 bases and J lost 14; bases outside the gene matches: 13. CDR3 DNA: TGTGCCAGCAGCACAACCGGGACAGCAATACGGTATTTT. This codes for CASSTTGTAIRYF.

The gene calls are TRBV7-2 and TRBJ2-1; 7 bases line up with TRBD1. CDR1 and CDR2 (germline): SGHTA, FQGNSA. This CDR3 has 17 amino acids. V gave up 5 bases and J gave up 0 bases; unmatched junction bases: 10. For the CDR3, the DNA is TGTGCCAGCAGCACCGGGACAGCTAAAAGCTCCTACAATGAGCAGTTCTTC. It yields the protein CASSTGTAKSSYNEQFF.